The 18 T cell receptor beta chains in this list originate from one sample, sequenced in a study of T cell responses to AZD1222 COVID-19 vaccine (dated by TCRdb to the early 2020s). Taken with the paper, the label for time point translates to: baseline before first vaccination. Libraries were constructed by the immunoSEQ multiplex PCR assay. Entries here come from immuneACCESS through TCRdb and include only in-frame sequences with V and J called. Some clones fail to appear in such tables; in the studies checked, an unresolved V gene covers under half of the shortfall, and the cause of the remainder is unknown. In this sample the table shows about 120,000 clones, roughly 85% of which occur a single time. Together, the top ten hold roughly 1.6% of the sample. The sample consisted of peripheral blood, taken on day 0 of AZD1222 vaccination. The receptor set was obtained from an adult in good health.

The chain carries TRBV5-1 and TRBJ1-2, with 9 bases lining up with TRBD1. The J segment lost 4 bases and the V segment lost 1 base, leaving 2 bases of the junction unmatched. The CDR3 consists of 14 residues. The V gene's germline CDR1 is SGHRS and CDR2 YFSETQ. In DNA form, the CDR3 reads TGCGCCAGCAGCTTGACAGGGGGCGTCTATGGCTACACCTTC. Amino acids: CASSLTGGVYGYTF.

V usage is TRBV2 and J usage is TRBJ2-3; the D is unclear. This CDR3 contains 12 residues. Germline values: CDR1 SNHLY, CDR2 FYNNEI. Trimming removed 8 bases at V and 7 bases at J, with 13 bases between. This chain's CDR3 is CASGSLTYTQYF. CDR3 DNA sequence: TGTGCCAGCGGTTCCCTGACGTATACGCAGTATTTT.

This rearrangement joins TRBV24-1 to TRBJ1-2; a possible D gene is TRBD1 (5 bases). The CDR3 runs 12 residues. Germline CDR1 and CDR2: KGHDR and SFDVKD. V was cut by 5 bases and J by 8 bases, with 11 bases left in between. This CDR3 is CATSAGTTGYTF. CDR3 DNA sequence: TGTGCCACCAGTGCCGGGACGACGGGCTACACCTTC.

The rearrangement links TRBV6-6 to TRBJ1-1, with 9 bases matching TRBD1. With 7 bases clipped from V and 5 bases from J, the junction kept 8 bases outside the gene matches. The CDR3 loop spans 14 amino acids. CDR1 and CDR2 from the germline V gene are MNHNY and SVGAGI (reference sequence). CDR3 nucleotides: TGTGCCAGCATCTTTGACAGGGGGGAAACTGAAGCTTTCTTT. Translating it yields CASIFDRGETEAFF.

V gene TRBV7-6 combines with J gene TRBJ2-7; 8 bases are a match to TRBD1. The trim removed 4 bases at V and 5 bases at J, leaving 7 bases unmatched. Germline V gene data show CDR1 as SGHVS and CDR2 as FNYEAQ. The CDR3 is 14 amino acids. CDR3 protein: CASSSLDRVHEQYF. CDR3 in DNA: TGTGCCAGCAGCTCCCTGGACAGGGTCCACGAGCAGTACTTC.

The chain is built from TRBV6-4 and TRBJ2-1; D may be TRBD1 or TRBD2 (6 bases each). Between the trimmed V and J ends, which lost 2 bases and 7 bases, there was a span of 15 bases. The CDR3 spans 15 residues. Germline V gene data show CDR1 as MRHNA and CDR2 as SNTAGT. DNA for the CDR3: TGTGCCAGCAGTGACGGGGGGCAATGGTGGAATGAGCAGTTCTTC. It codes for CASSDGGQWWNEQFF.

This chain links TRBV30 with TRBJ1-2, with 8 bases that match TRBD1. The CDR3 has 12 amino acids. Unmatched junction bases numbered 2, after V lost 2 bases and J lost 6 bases. Germline V CDR1 and CDR2: GTSNPN, SVGIG (reference sequence). The CDR3 loop is CAWSLTGDGYTF. CDR3 nucleotides: TGTGCCTGGAGTCTGACAGGGGATGGCTACACCTTC.

The gene calls are TRBV7-3 and TRBJ2-2; either TRBD1 or TRBD2 may fit D (6 bases each). From germline, CDR1 is SGHTA and CDR2 FQGTGA. Trimming shortened V by 4 bases and J by 1 base, and 10 bases separated the two germline ends. The CDR3 is made up of 15 amino acids. CDR3 amino acids: CASSSRGLNTGELFF. CDR3 bases: TGTGCCAGCAGCTCCAGGGGACTGAACACCGGGGAGCTGTTTTTT.

The CDR3 here is CAWKTAGTGIDGYTF. CDR3 nucleotides: TGTGCCTGGAAAACCGCCGGGACAGGGATAGATGGCTACACCTTC. The chain joins TRBV30 to TRBJ1-2; TRBD1 aligns across 9 bases. The V gene end was trimmed by 4 bases and the J gene end by 6 bases; junction bases not matched to a gene: 12. This CDR3 region has 15 residues. Germline V lookup: CDR1 GTSNPN, CDR2 SVGIG (reference sequence).

The chain joins TRBV5-8 to TRBJ1-5; no clear D. The V gene lost 0 bases and the J gene lost 7 bases, with 11 bases spanning the gap. Germline CDR1 and CDR2: SGHTS and YDEGEE. The CDR3 is 14 amino acids. CDR3 sequence (DNA): TGTGCCAGCAGCTTGGACAGCGAGATCCAGCCCCAGCATTTT. The encoded protein is CASSLDSEIQPQHF.

This clone appeared a single time. The CDR3 here is CASSVIRTVPSADGYNEQFF. CDR3 coding DNA: TGTGCCAGTAGTGTAATAAGGACAGTCCCTAGCGCGGATGGCTACAATGAGCAGTTCTTC. This chain uses TRBV19 with TRBJ2-1; the D call may be TRBD1 or TRBD2 (6 bases each). The CDR3 contains 20 residues. Germline CDR1 reads LNHDA; CDR2 reads SQIVND (reference sequence). V dropped 5 bases and J dropped 3 bases, with 29 bases sitting between them.

For this clone: The junction departs from germline at one end; a sequencing error may be responsible. CDR3 loop: CASIPAPHYTNYDYTF. For the CDR3, the DNA is TGTGCCAGCATCCCGGCCCCTCACTATACTAATTATGACTACACCTTC. The chain joins TRBV6-7 to TRBJ1-2, with D unclear. TRBV6-7 is noted as an ORF with a role that remains uncertain. The CDR3 runs 16 residues.

The gene calls are TRBV10-1 and TRBJ1-2, with D tentatively TRBD1 (6 bases). There are 13 residues in the CDR3. Per germline, CDR1 WNHNN and CDR2 SYGVQD (reference sequence). Trimming removed 5 bases at V and 3 bases at J, with 10 bases between. The CDR3 bases are TGCGCCAGCAGTAACAGGGTCGACTATGGCTACACCTTC. It codes for CASSNRVDYGYTF.

The rearrangement uses TRBV6-5 and TRBJ2-2; D gene unclear. Germline V gene lookup returns CDR1 MNHEY and CDR2 SVGAGI. This CDR3 region has 13 residues. V dropped 2 bases and J dropped 6 bases, with 7 bases sitting between them. The CDR3 DNA follows: TGTGCCAGCAGTTACCCCGGCTCCGGGGAGCTGTTTTTT. Residues: CASSYPGSGELFF.

The chain has TRBV30 and TRBJ2-3; a weak D match, TRBD2 (6 bases). This CDR3 contains 13 residues. Germline lookup yields CDR1 GTSNPN and CDR2 SVGIG (reference sequence). V was pared by 2 bases and J by 4 bases, with 10 bases between. CDR3 loop: CAWSRRRADTQYF. In DNA, the CDR3 is TGTGCCTGGAGTAGGAGGAGGGCAGATACGCAGTATTTT.

The chain uses TRBV5-1 and TRBJ1-2; 10 bases are shared with TRBD1. In germline, CDR1 is SGHRS, CDR2 YFSETQ. The CDR3 length is 13 residues. J lost 6 bases, V lost 4 bases, and 3 bases had no gene match. CDR3 protein: CASSGQGEDGYTF. The CDR3, as DNA: TGCGCCAGCAGCGGACAGGGGGAGGATGGCTACACCTTC.

The chain couples TRBV19 to TRBJ2-7, with 8 bases identical to TRBD1. Germline loops: CDR1 LNHDA, CDR2 SQIVND (reference sequence). The CDR3 covers 18 residues. The junction had 19 bases not matched to a gene; V was cut back by 5 bases and J by 4 bases. The chain's CDR3 is CASSPRGAGGVFMYEQYF. CDR3 nucleotides: TGTGCCAGTAGTCCAAGGGGGGCAGGGGGCGTCTTTATGTACGAGCAGTACTTC.

The chain recombines TRBV4-2 with TRBJ2-1; weak D call: TRBD2 (5 bases). CDR1 and CDR2 from the germline V gene are LGHNA and YNFKEQ. V was pared by 4 bases and J by 4 bases, with 14 bases between. The CDR3 has 15 residues. Here the CDR3 reads CASSPGEKGYNEQFF. CDR3 nucleotide sequence: TGTGCCAGCAGCCCCGGGGAGAAGGGTTACAATGAGCAGTTCTTC.